Each of the 14 T cell receptor beta chains below was sequenced from the same sample in a study of blood T cell repertoires in COVID-19. Data came from immunoSEQ multiplex PCR; TCRdb stores just in-frame clones and leaves some out. The table lists over 50,000 clones, approximately 86% of them singletons, with more than 14% in the top ten. Sequencing was performed on peripheral blood. These receptors were collected from a human donor in a cohort sampled during active COVID-19.

This chain connects TRBV9 to TRBJ1-1; possibly TRBD1 for D (6 bases). With 2 bases removed from V and 0 bases from J, the gap between germline ends came to 14 bases. Germline CDR1 SGDLS, CDR2 YYNGEE. The CDR3 covers 16 residues. CDR3 DNA sequence: TGTGCCAGCAGCGTCGACCGGGACACTGTGAACACTGAAGCTTTCTTT. Translating gives CASSVDRDTVNTEAFF.

The chain combines TRBV21-1 with TRBJ1-1. TRBV21-1 represents a pseudogene. This CDR3 comprises 10 residues. The DNA of the CDR3 is TGCCCCCTGATTGGAGCTGAAGCTTTCTTT. Translating gives CPLIGAEAFF.

The chain couples TRBV3-1 (or the pseudogene TRBV3-2) to TRBJ2-3, with 12 bases lining up with TRBD1. The V gene end was trimmed by 4 bases and the J gene end by 4 bases; junction bases not matched to a gene: 9. The CDR3 has 17 residues. Germline V gene sequence: CDR1 LGHDT, CDR2 YNNKEL (reference sequence). DNA for the CDR3: TGTGCCAGCAGCCCCCTAATGGGACAGGGGGCGTCAGATACGCAGTATTTT. As protein: CASSPLMGQGASDTQYF.

The gene calls are TRBV28 and TRBJ1-6; TRBD1 might be the D (5 bases). V shed 8 bases and J shed 3 bases, with 11 bases lying between them. The CDR3 length is 14 residues. The germline gives CDR1 MDHEN, CDR2 SYDVKM. The CDR3 protein is CASALGRYNSPLHF. CDR3 in DNA: TGTGCCAGCGCCCTGGGGCGCTATAATTCACCCCTCCACTTT.

J is TRBJ1-1 and V is TRBV27; no reliable D call. CDR1 is MNHEY, CDR2 SMNVEV, per germline (reference sequence). The CDR3 contains 18 residues. Trimming took 6 bases from V and 1 from J, leaving 24 bases between them. In DNA form, the CDR3 reads TGTGCCAGCAGCCACAGTAGGAGGGTGGAACCGGGGAACACTGAAGCTTTCTTT. Translating gives CASSHSRRVEPGNTEAFF.

The J gene is TRBJ1-6, the V gene TRBV28; weak D call: TRBD1 (5 bases). The V end lost 5 bases, the J end lost 10 bases, and 21 bases lay between the germline ends. The CDR3 loop spans 16 amino acids. Germline V lookup: CDR1 MDHEN, CDR2 SYDVKM. The CDR3 bases are TGTGCCAGCAGTCCCTCATCGGGCAGGGTTTGGTCACCCCTCCACTTT. As protein: CASSPSSGRVWSPLHF.

The chain combines TRBV7-3 with TRBJ1-1, with D unresolved. CDR1 is SGHTA and CDR2 is FQGTGA in the germline V gene. The length of the CDR3 is 13 residues. Trimming pared 6 bases from V and 1 base from J, leaving 9 bases between. The CDR3 DNA reads TGTGCCAGCAGTTTCGGGTCGAACACTGAAGCTTTCTTT. Translating it yields CASSFGSNTEAFF.

The chain combines TRBV19 with TRBJ2-1; TRBD2 is a possible D gene (6 bases). Trimming removed 1 base at V and 7 bases at J, with 11 bases between. Germline assignment: CDR1 LNHDA and CDR2 SQIVND (reference sequence). The CDR3 runs 14 residues. CDR3 residues: CASSIGGRRNEQFF. In DNA, the CDR3 is TGTGCCAGTAGTATAGGTGGGAGGAGGAATGAGCAGTTCTTC.

The rearrangement links TRBV19 to TRBJ1-2; D not resolved. V shed 6 bases and J shed 8 bases, with 16 bases lying between them. The CDR3 length is 13 residues. CDR1 is LNHDA and CDR2 is SQIVND in the germline V gene (reference sequence). The CDR3 DNA follows: TGTGCCAGTAGCCGTGACTTGTCGTGGGGCTACACCTTC. Translating it yields CASSRDLSWGYTF.

The V gene is TRBV5-1, the J gene TRBJ2-5, with TRBD2 matching over 7 bases. The germline V gene encodes CDR1 SGHRS and CDR2 YFSETQ. The trim removed 0 bases at V and 5 bases at J, leaving 7 bases unmatched. The CDR3 covers 15 residues. CDR3 amino acids: CASSLGPGLSETQYF. The CDR3 nucleotides read TGCGCCAGCAGCTTGGGCCCGGGACTATCGGAGACCCAGTACTTC.

The chain employs TRBV3-1 (or the pseudogene TRBV3-2) and TRBJ2-1; 10 nucleotides match TRBD2. The CDR3 consists of 18 residues. CDR1 is LGHDT, CDR2 YNNKEL, per germline (reference sequence). The V segment lost 0 bases and the J segment 2 bases; nucleotides outside the gene matches: 7. CDR3 in amino acids: CASSQDRAGGPTYNEQFF. CDR3 coding DNA: TGTGCCAGCAGCCAAGATCGAGCGGGAGGGCCTACCTACAATGAGCAGTTCTTC.

The chain employs TRBV19 and TRBJ2-7, with TRBD1 matching 9 bases. This CDR3 region has 15 residues. Germline V lookup: CDR1 LNHDA, CDR2 SQIVND (reference sequence). V shed 7 bases and J 5 bases; nucleotides not matched to a gene: 12. The CDR3 DNA is TGTGCCAGTACCCTCGGCGGGGGACAGGGCCACGAGCAGTACTTC. Translating it yields CASTLGGGQGHEQYF.

This clone was picked up a small number of times. This chain links TRBV7-3 with TRBJ2-3; TRBD1 might be the D (5 bases). Germline loops: CDR1 SGHTA, CDR2 FQGTGA. Trimming removed 2 bases from V and 2 bases from J, with 20 bases in between. This CDR3 contains 18 residues. The CDR3 nucleotides read TGTGCCAGCAGCTTATATCGCATCGGCAGGGTCGACACAGATACGCAGTATTTT. The encoded protein is CASSLYRIGRVDTDTQYF.

The gene calls are TRBV5-1 and TRBJ2-7, with D unresolved. Trimming left V 5 bases short and J 5 bases short, with 8 bases between. CDR1 SGHRS and CDR2 YFSETQ come from the germline V gene. The CDR3 length is 11 residues. CDR3 DNA: TGCGCCAGCAGACTCCAAAACGAGCAGTACTTC. Encoded protein: CASRLQNEQYF.